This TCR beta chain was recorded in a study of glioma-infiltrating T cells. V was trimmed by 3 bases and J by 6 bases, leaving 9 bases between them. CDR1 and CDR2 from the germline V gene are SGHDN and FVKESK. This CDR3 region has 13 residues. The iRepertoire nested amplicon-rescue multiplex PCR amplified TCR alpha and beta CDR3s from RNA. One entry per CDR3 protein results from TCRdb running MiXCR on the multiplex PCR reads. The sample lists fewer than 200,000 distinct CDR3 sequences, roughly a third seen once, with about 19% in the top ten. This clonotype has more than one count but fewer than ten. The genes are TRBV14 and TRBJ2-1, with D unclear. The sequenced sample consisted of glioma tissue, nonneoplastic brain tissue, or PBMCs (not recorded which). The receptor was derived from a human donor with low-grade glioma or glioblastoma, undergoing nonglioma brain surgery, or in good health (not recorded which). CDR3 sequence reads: CASSQGWRNEQFF. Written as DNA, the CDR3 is TGTGCCAGCAGCCAGGGTTGGCGCAATGAGCAGTTCTTC.